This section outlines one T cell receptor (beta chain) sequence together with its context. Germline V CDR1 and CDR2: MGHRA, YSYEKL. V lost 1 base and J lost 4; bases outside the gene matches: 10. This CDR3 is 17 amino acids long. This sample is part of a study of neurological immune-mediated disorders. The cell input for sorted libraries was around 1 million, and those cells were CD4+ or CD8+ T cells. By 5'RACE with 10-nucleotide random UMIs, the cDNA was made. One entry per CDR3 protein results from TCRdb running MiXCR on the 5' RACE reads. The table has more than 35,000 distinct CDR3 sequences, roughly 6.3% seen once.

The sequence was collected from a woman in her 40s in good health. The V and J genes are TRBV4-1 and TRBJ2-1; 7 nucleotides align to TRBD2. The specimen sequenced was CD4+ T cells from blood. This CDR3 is CASSQGPASGVYNEQFF. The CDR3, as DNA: TGCGCCAGCAGCCAAGGTCCCGCTAGCGGAGTTTACAATGAGCAGTTCTTC.